Listed here is a single TCR beta chain. The sample originates from a study of blood T cell repertoires in COVID-19. Study as a whole: COVID-19 samples, acute and convalescent, were from the United States, Italy and Spain. The analysed material was cDNA or gDNA that came from T cells, B-cell-depleted T cells, or PBMCs.

The CDR3 is 16 residues long. CDR1 and CDR2 from the germline V gene are MNHNS and SASEGT. V was pared by 0 bases and J by 3 bases, with 14 bases between. Source study methods: Amplifying reference gene primers gave estimates of nucleated cell counts. This table comes from immunoSEQ multiplex PCR, and its TCRdb copy is limited to in-frame clones, with some not included. The D gene and trimming were derived from the DNA, and the V and J assignments and clone size from that table. This sample has 150,000 to 200,000 clones; around four fifths occur once, and the top ten carry about 6.8%. The TCR was taken from a man between 65 and 80 years old with active or convalescent COVID-19. This chain joins TRBV6-1 and TRBJ1-1, with D possibly TRBD1 on 5 matching bases. Sequences were obtained from peripheral blood. This chain's CDR3 is CASSEAYGGSDTEAFF. The CDR3, as DNA: TGTGCCAGCAGTGAAGCATACGGGGGGAGTGACACTGAAGCTTTCTTT.